This TCR beta chain comes out of a study of T cell changes during pregnancy in multiple sclerosis. Germline values: CDR1 SGHDN, CDR2 FVKESK. The CDR3 is 15 residues long. V lost 3 bases, J lost 9 bases, and 7 bases stayed unmatched. Method: immunoSEQ multiplex PCR; TCRdb's copy keeps in-frame clones and lacks some. This table has around 50,000 clones, under 95% appearing once. This specimen was CD4+ T cells from peripheral blood mononuclear cells, taken in the second trimester of pregnancy. The TCR originated in a female donor with multiple sclerosis, enrolled in a pregnancy study. The rearrangement links TRBV14 to TRBJ2-7; 14 positions agree with TRBD2. As DNA, the CDR3 is TGTGCCAGCAGCCAGGGGACTAGCGGGAGAGTTGGGCAGTACTTC. Amino acids: CASSQGTSGRVGQYF.